This TCR beta chain was identified in a study of human CD8 memory T cell subsets. This clonotype is identified as medium-sized from frequency. Classification as TPEX applied to CCR7+ PD-1+ TIGIT+ early memory CD8+ T cells bearing exhausted-like traits. Scientists made TCR beta libraries using UMI-labeled 5' RACE. Source study methods: Functional CDR3 beta clonotypes, numbering between about 2,600 and 20,000, were present in each TCR beta library. TCRdb re-called the 5' RACE reads; every CDR3 protein appears as one record, without DNA. These V and J calls derive from TCRdb rather than the authors' analysis. This sample contains about 6,700 distinct CDR3 sequences. Germline CDR1 is DFQATT and CDR2 is SNEGSKA (reference sequence). This CDR3 has 15 amino acids.

Material: CD8+ T cells from PBMCs. The chain recombines TRBV20-1 with TRBJ1-2; the TCRdb D gene call, TRBD1, has no DNA to confirm it. The receptor was derived from a human donor in good health. This chain's CDR3 is CSAARVMGQSYGYTF.